This TCR beta chain originates from a study of T cells after yellow fever vaccination. MiXCR, applied by TCRdb to the 5' RACE reads, yields one record per CDR3 protein. The table records 250,000 to 300,000 distinct CDR3 sequences, 10% to 15% of them present only once. Trimming stripped 2 bases from V and 8 bases from J, with 8 bases between. CDR1 and CDR2 from the germline V gene are LGHDT and YNNKEL (reference sequence). This CDR3 contains 12 residues. Study-wide results and caveats: Subsequent to the booster, the majority of primary-vaccination clones reappeared (96% CD4, 88% CD8).

Turning to this clonotype: Its antigen is unidentified.

The specimen comprised CD4+ T cells sorted from PBMCs, sampled 45 days after the yellow fever booster vaccination. The chain combines TRBV3-1 with TRBJ2-3; no definite D call. This receptor was identified in a man aged 25-45 years who received the YFV17D yellow fever vaccine. In nucleotides, the CDR3 is TGTGCCAGCAGCCAACCGTCCTCTACGCAGTATTTT. Translating it yields CASSQPSSTQYF.